Each of the 19 T cell receptor beta chains below was sequenced from the same sample in a study of shared clonotypes between healthy human individuals. Data came from immunoSEQ multiplex PCR; TCRdb stores just in-frame clones and leaves some out. The sample carries some 2 million clones, about 95% recorded once. Sequencing input: naive CD4+ T cells sorted from blood. Described subset: CD45RA+ positively selected. All receptors come from a man aged 18 to 30 in good health.

This clone appeared a few times. Other nucleotide sequences from this sample produce the same CDR3. The chain uses TRBV18 and TRBJ2-5; the D is unclear. V gave up 3 bases and J gave up 3 bases, with 2 bases separating them. Germline CDR1 and CDR2: KGHSH and LQKENI. The CDR3 sequence is 11 residues long. The CDR3, as DNA: TGTGCCAGCTCACCTAAAGAGACCCAGTACTTC. Amino acid sequence: CASSPKETQYF.

Of note for this clone: Other DNA sequences from this sample encode an identical CDR3 as well. This chain uses TRBV6-5 with TRBJ2-7; a weak D match, TRBD2 (5 bases). Germline V gene lookup returns CDR1 MNHEY and CDR2 SVGAGI. This CDR3 spans 15 amino acids. The V end lost 0 bases, the J end lost 3 bases, and 12 bases lay between the germline ends. The CDR3 loop reads CASSYSGSGSYEQYF. The CDR3 DNA follows: TGTGCCAGCAGTTACTCAGGGTCGGGGAGCTACGAGCAGTACTTC.

The V gene is TRBV27, the J gene TRBJ1-5; TRBD1 is a possible D gene (5 bases). This CDR3 spans 15 amino acids. Between the trimmed V and J ends, which lost 4 bases and 3 bases, there was a span of 13 bases. Germline V gives CDR1 MNHEY, CDR2 SMNVEV (reference sequence). The DNA of the CDR3 is TGTGCCAGCAGTTGGCGAGGGGCCTACAATCAGCCCCAGCATTTT. Protein: CASSWRGAYNQPQHF.

A note on this clone: One end of the junction fails to match germline, which may point to a read error. The V call is TRBV28, the J call TRBJ1-1; D is ambiguous. The V gene's germline CDR1 is MDHEN and CDR2 SYDVKM. The length of the CDR3 is 12 residues. CDR3 DNA: TGTGCCAGCAGTCCCCTGAAGACTGAAGCTTTCTTT. Residues: CASSPLKTEAFF.

The chain carries TRBV7-9 and TRBJ1-1; the match to TRBD1 covers 7 bases. Trimming at V came to 5 bases and at J to 13 bases, leaving 13 bases not matched to a gene. The CDR3 loop spans 13 amino acids. Germline CDR1 reads SEHNR; CDR2 reads FQNEAQ (reference sequence). CDR3 bases: TGTGCCAGCAGCATAGGGACAGTTCAGCACGGTTTCTTT. This codes for CASSIGTVQHGFF.

The J gene is TRBJ2-7, the V gene TRBV6-5; 7 nucleotides line up with TRBD1. Germline lookup yields CDR1 MNHEY and CDR2 SVGAGI. J was trimmed by 9 bases and V by 6 bases; bases with no gene match: 8. This CDR3 is built from 12 residues. The CDR3 sequence is CASRRDSRRQYF. CDR3 DNA: TGTGCCAGCAGAAGGGACAGCCGGAGGCAGTACTTC.

The rearrangement uses TRBV5-1 and TRBJ2-7; 8 nucleotides line up with TRBD1. CDR1 SGHRS and CDR2 YFSETQ come from the germline V gene. The CDR3 spans 16 residues. V gave up 0 bases and J gave up 3 bases; unmatched junction bases: 8. The chain's CDR3 is CASSLAAGTGYYEQYF. In DNA form, the CDR3 reads TGCGCCAGCAGCTTGGCCGCAGGGACAGGTTACTACGAGCAGTACTTC.

This sequence joins TRBV10-2 and TRBJ1-1; D is perhaps TRBD1 (5 bases). Germline CDR1 and CDR2: WSHSY and SAAADI. Trimming took off 6 bases at V and 5 bases at J, with 10 bases between the two ends. This CDR3 is 12 amino acids long. The DNA for the CDR3 is TGCGCCAGCAGGATCCGACAGACTGAAGCTTTCTTT. This encodes CASRIRQTEAFF.

J is TRBJ2-1 and V is TRBV6-5, with 10 bases matching TRBD2. The CDR3 has 15 residues. V shed 10 bases, J shed 2 bases, and the junction held 8 bases outside the gene matches. The germline gives CDR1 MNHEY, CDR2 SVGAGI. In nucleotides, the CDR3 is TGTGCCACCCAAATGCTAGCGGGAGCCTACAATGAGCAGTTCTTC. This translates into CATQMLAGAYNEQFF.

The genes are TRBV15 and TRBJ2-2, with D unclear. Between the trimmed V and J ends, which lost 0 bases and 6 bases, there was a span of 5 bases. CDR3 size: 13 residues. Germline V gives CDR1 LNHNV, CDR2 YYDKDF (reference sequence). CDR3 in DNA: TGTGCCACCAGCAGAGAGATGGCCGGGGAGCTGTTTTTT. As protein: CATSREMAGELFF. Combining the CDR3 with reference TRBV15 and TRBJ2-2 gives the whole variable domain DAMVIQNPRYQVTQFGKPVTLSCSQTLNHNVMYWYQQKSSQAPKLLFHYYDKDFNNEADTPDNFQSRRPNTSFCFLDIRSPGLGDTAMYLCATSREMAGELFFGEGSRLTVL.

This clone was seen more than once but under ten times. Additional DNA sequences in this sample encode the identical CDR3. The CDR3 sequence: CASSVDSNQPQHF. CDR3 in DNA: TGTGCCAGCAGCGTGGACAGCAATCAGCCCCAGCATTTT. This chain connects TRBV6-1 to TRBJ1-5; D unclear. The CDR3 length is 13 residues. The ends were cut back, 6 bases at V and 1 base at J, with 7 bases in the middle. In germline, CDR1 is MNHNS, CDR2 SASEGT.

This sequence joins TRBV19 and TRBJ2-7; TRBD2 agrees at 9 bases. The CDR3 is 15 amino acids. Looked up from germline, CDR1 is LNHDA and CDR2 is SQIVND (reference sequence). The trim removed 5 bases at V and 0 bases at J, leaving 5 bases unmatched. The CDR3 DNA reads TGTGCCAGTAGTCCTAGCGGGAAAAGCTCCTACGAGCAGTACTTC. It codes for CASSPSGKSSYEQYF.

V and J are TRBV6-1 and TRBJ1-2, with TRBD1 matching 9 bases. Trimming took 1 base from V and 4 from J; bases not matched to a gene: 4. Germline CDR1 is MNHNS and CDR2 is SASEGT. The CDR3 totals 15 residues. CDR3 in amino acids: CASSEGWDRAYGYTF. CDR3 nucleotide sequence: TGTGCCAGCAGTGAAGGATGGGACAGGGCCTATGGCTACACCTTC.

Concerning this clone: Different DNA sequences within this sample yield the same CDR3. This chain links TRBV7-9 with TRBJ2-1; D remains ambiguous. V was trimmed by 3 bases and J by 0 bases, leaving 6 bases between them. Per germline, CDR1 SEHNR and CDR2 FQNEAQ (reference sequence). CDR3 length: 14 amino acids. DNA of the CDR3: TGTGCCAGCAGCTTGAGTATCTCCTACAATGAGCAGTTCTTC. Residues: CASSLSISYNEQFF.

CDR3 sequence reads: CASSYLGAGGMGTQYF. For the CDR3, the DNA is TGCGCCAGCAGCTACCTCGGGGCGGGAGGCATGGGAACGCAGTATTTT. The genes are TRBV5-1 and TRBJ2-3, with 8 bases aligning to TRBD2. V gave up 3 bases and J gave up 9 bases; unmatched junction bases: 15. Germline loops: CDR1 SGHRS, CDR2 YFSETQ. The CDR3 has 16 residues.

V gene TRBV12-5 combines with J gene TRBJ2-7; D ambiguous. The CDR3 runs to 12 residues. Trimming cost V 3 bases and J 3 bases, with 6 bases left between them. Germline lookup yields CDR1 LGHNT and CDR2 FRNRAP. Written as DNA, the CDR3 is TGTGCTAGTGGTTTAGAGCGCTACGAGCAGTACTTC. It translates to CASGLERYEQYF. Drawing the rest from reference TRBV12-5 and TRBJ2-7, the complete variable domain is DARVTQTPRHKVTEMGQEVTMRCQPILGHNTVFWYRQTMMQGLELLAYFRNRAPLDDSGMPKDRFSAEMPDATLATLKIQPSEPRDSAVYFCASGLERYEQYFGPGTRLTVT.

The CDR3 loop reads CASSMVQSYEQYF. DNA for the CDR3: TGTGCCAGTAGTATGGTGCAGTCCTACGAGCAGTACTTC. The chain joins TRBV19 to TRBJ2-7; no clear D. CDR1 LNHDA and CDR2 SQIVND come from the germline V gene (reference sequence). V dropped 3 bases and J dropped 1 base, with 7 bases sitting between them. CDR3 length: 13 amino acids.

The chain couples TRBV10-1 to TRBJ2-3; 8 nucleotides align to TRBD1. CDR3 length: 13 residues. J lost 5 bases, V lost 4 bases, and 2 bases had no gene match. Germline CDR1 reads WNHNN; CDR2 reads SYGVQD (reference sequence). The CDR3: CASSGTGQDTQYF. The DNA for the CDR3 is TGCGCCAGCAGTGGGACAGGGCAAGATACGCAGTATTTT.

This sequence joins TRBV14 and TRBJ2-7; TRBD1 matches at 9 bases. CDR3 length: 18 amino acids. The germline gives CDR1 SGHDN, CDR2 FVKESK. The junction had 14 bases not matched to a gene; V was cut back by 2 bases and J by 3 bases. The CDR3 loop reads CASSQPEPGQGLFYEQYF. The CDR3 DNA sequence: TGTGCCAGCAGCCAACCTGAACCGGGACAGGGCCTATTCTACGAGCAGTACTTC.